These T cell receptor beta chains were read from a single sample in a study of control samples from healthy donors and cancer patients. Assay: immunoSEQ multiplex PCR; the TCRdb copy retains only in-frame clones and omits some. This sample has about 120,000 clones, with about 87% found just once. The sample taken for sequencing was blood. The receptor source for this set is a man in his forties in good health. Each CDR3 is given with its conserved first and last residue. Fields, in order: J gene, D gene, V gene, clone size, CDR3 DNA, CDR3 protein. A D gene is named only where the DNA matches it firmly. Only part of the rows carry a size: once, few, many, or a class if the clone is expanded.

TRBJ1-2 | TRBD1 | TRBV20-1 | once | TGCAGTGCTAGTACAGGGGCCGTTGGGGGCTACACCTTC | CSASTGAVGGYTF
TRBJ1-3 | - | TRBV29-1 | - | TGCAGCGCTAAATTCAGGGGAGGTTCCACTGGAAACACCATATATTTT | CSAKFRGGSTGNTIYF
TRBJ1-2 | - | TRBV7-9 | - | TGTGCCAGCAGCCCCACGGGTCAGGGTGGCTACACCTTC | CASSPTGQGGYTF
TRBJ1-1 | - | TRBV2 | - | TGTGCCAGCAGGAGGCAGGGGCTGGGAACTGAAGCTTTCTTT | CASRRQGLGTEAFF
TRBJ1-1 | - | TRBV4-3 | - | TGCGCCAGCAGCCAAGATACGAACACTGAAGCTTTCTTT | CASSQDTNTEAFF
TRBJ2-7 | TRBD2 | TRBV5-1 | - | TGCGCCAGCAGGGTTGCGGGGGGTACCTACGAGCAGTACTTC | CASRVAGGTYEQYF
TRBJ2-3 | TRBD2 | TRBV6-4 | - | TGTGCCAGCCGAGGGGCGGGGGAAGCAGATACGCAGTATTTT | CASRGAGEADTQYF
TRBJ1-6 | - | TRBV9 | - | TGTGCCAGCAGCGTAGAGCCAAATTCACCCCTCCACTTT | CASSVEPNSPLHF
TRBJ1-1 | - | TRBV10-3 | - | TGTGCCATCAGTGCGGCGCCAGGGCACGTTGAAGCTTTCTTT | CAISAAPGHVEAFF
TRBJ1-5 | - | TRBV19 | - | TGTGCCAGTAGTATGTCGGGGATGGGCAATCAGCCCCAGCATTTT | CASSMSGMGNQPQHF
TRBJ1-4 | - | TRBV19 | - | TGTGCCAGTAGTATACGGGGACCTTTCGCAACTAATGAAAAACTGTTTTTT | CASSIRGPFATNEKLFF
TRBJ1-1 | - | TRBV7-2 | - | TGTGCCAGCAGCTTGGACACACGGAACACTGAAGCTTTCTTT | CASSLDTRNTEAFF
TRBJ2-6 | TRBD1 | TRBV3-1/TRBV3-2 | - | TGTGCCAGCAGCCAAGTGAACAGGGGGCCTGGGGCCAACGTCCTGACTTTC | CASSQVNRGPGANVLTF
TRBJ1-3 | TRBD1 | TRBV27 | - | TGTGCCAGCAGTTTATCAGGGACAGGGGCTGGAAACACCATATATTTT | CASSLSGTGAGNTIYF
TRBJ1-1 | - | TRBV11-2 | - | TGTGCCAGCAGCTTGCCAAATATGAACACTGAAGCTTTCTTT | CASSLPNMNTEAFF
TRBJ2-3 | - | TRBV3-1/TRBV3-2 | - | TGTGCCAGCAGCCCACCGGGACGAGAAAAGGCAGATACGCAGTATTTT | CASSPPGREKADTQYF